The rows below give T cell receptor beta chains drawn from one sample of a study of PD-1 blockade in classical Hodgkin lymphoma. Assay: immunoSEQ multiplex PCR; the TCRdb copy retains only in-frame clones and omits some. Here the sample spans under 100,000 clones, around 90% being singletons. The specimen was peripheral blood mononuclear cells (PBMCs), collected before the second cycle of nivolumab. The receptors here all came from a human donor with classical Hodgkin lymphoma. CDR3s include the opening cysteine and the closing phenylalanine or tryptophan. The order of the fields is D gene, clone size, J gene, V gene, CDR3 protein, CDR3 DNA. A D gene is named only where the DNA matches it firmly. Some rows have no size entry. The others give once, few or many, or a class for an expanded clone.

>TRBD1|-|TRBJ2-7|TRBV29-1
CSALRGTGSYEQYF
TGCAGCGCCCTGCGCGGGACAGGGTCCTACGAGCAGTACTTC
>-|-|TRBJ2-7|TRBV7-6
CASSLNRAYEQYF
TGTGCCAGCAGCTTAAATCGGGCCTACGAGCAGTACTTC
>TRBD1|once|TRBJ1-2|TRBV27
CASPSDRYYGYTF
TGTGCCAGCCCTTCGGACAGGTACTATGGCTACACCTTC
>-|-|TRBJ2-5|TRBV19
CASSRWGGLGAIQETQYF
TGTGCCAGTAGTAGATGGGGGGGCTTGGGAGCTATCCAAGAGACCCAGTACTTC
>-|-|TRBJ1-2|TRBV27
CASCQSGPGNGYTF
TGTGCCAGCTGCCAGTCCGGACCCGGGAATGGCTACACCTTC
>-|-|TRBJ2-5|TRBV7-9
CASSPYSTAQETQYF
TGTGCCAGCAGCCCATATTCGACAGCCCAAGAGACCCAGTACTTC
>TRBD1|few|TRBJ2-7|TRBV4-1
CASSRRDRGAYEQYF
TGCGCCAGCAGCCGAAGGGACAGGGGGGCGTACGAGCAGTACTTC
>-|-|TRBJ1-4|TRBV19
CASPGDEKLFF
TGTGCCAGTCCCGGAGATGAAAAACTGTTTTTT
>-|-|TRBJ2-2|TRBV6-5
CASRGERTNTGELFF
TGTGCCAGCAGGGGTGAACGGACGAACACCGGGGAGCTGTTTTTT
>TRBD1|-|TRBJ2-7|TRBV6-1
CASSEQWWTGDYEQYF
TGTGCCAGCAGTGAGCAGTGGTGGACAGGGGACTACGAGCAGTACTTC
>TRBD2|-|TRBJ2-5|TRBV14
CASSQERLAGDGETQYF
TGTGCCAGCAGCCAAGAGAGGCTAGCGGGAGACGGGGAGACCCAGTACTTC
>-|-|TRBJ2-5|TRBV5-1
CASSLMPEEETQYF
TGCGCCAGCAGCTTGATGCCAGAAGAAGAGACCCAGTACTTC
>-|-|TRBJ2-7|TRBV7-8
CASSSPSYEQYF
TGTGCCAGCAGCTCCCCCAGCTACGAGCAGTACTTC
>-|once|TRBJ2-7|TRBV11-3
CASARDNYEQYF
TGTGCAAGCGCGAGGGACAACTACGAGCAGTACTTC
>-|few|TRBJ2-1|TRBV21-1
CASSTSSGAREQFF
TGTGCCAGCAGCACCAGTTCCGGAGCGAGGGAGCAGTTCTTC
>-|-|TRBJ2-5|TRBV9
CASSPVGGGETQYF
TGTGCCAGCAGCCCAGTGGGAGGAGGGGAGACCCAGTACTTC
>-|once|TRBJ1-1|TRBV30
CAWRNSNTEAFF
TGTGCATGGAGAAATTCGAACACTGAAGCTTTCTTT
>TRBD1|-|TRBJ1-1|TRBV27
CASSPRQGVNTEAFF
TGTGCCAGCAGTCCGCGACAGGGAGTGAACACTGAAGCTTTCTTT
>TRBD1|-|TRBJ2-4|TRBV15
CATRVPMADRVRELAKNIQYF
TGTGCCACCAGGGTACCAATGGCCGACAGGGTAAGAGAATTAGCCAAAAACATTCAGTACTTC
>TRBD2|-|TRBJ2-3|TRBV19
CASTGGMASRSTDTQYF
TGTGCCAGTACCGGGGGGATGGCTAGCCGTAGCACAGATACGCAGTATTTT
>TRBD2|-|TRBJ2-2|TRBV9
CASSPRAGGFHTGELFF
TGTGCCAGCAGCCCTAGGGCGGGAGGGTTTCACACCGGGGAGCTGTTTTTT
>-|once|TRBJ1-1|TRBV19
CASSKVNRNTEAFF
TGTGCCAGTAGTAAGGTGAACAGGAACACTGAAGCTTTCTTT
>TRBD2|-|TRBJ2-5|TRBV9
CASSVSGTRRETQYF
TGTGCCAGCAGCGTTAGCGGGACACGGAGGGAGACCCAGTACTTC
>-|-|TRBJ2-3|TRBV9
CASSVGRALSTDTQYF
TGTGCCAGCAGCGTAGGACGGGCATTAAGCACAGATACGCAGTATTTT
>-|-|TRBJ2-1|TRBV6-4
CASSDWGRNNEQFF
TGTGCCAGCAGTGACTGGGGCAGAAACAATGAGCAGTTCTTC
>-|-|TRBJ2-7|TRBV7-9
CASSLDSGRLTYEQYF
TGTGCCAGCAGCTTAGATAGTGGCAGGCTAACGTACGAGCAGTACTTC
>-|-|TRBJ1-4|TRBV28
CASRTPTGLSGEKLFF
TGTGCCAGCCGTACCCCTACAGGGCTAAGCGGTGAAAAACTGTTTTTT
>TRBD2|-|TRBJ2-3|TRBV2
CASTPAGGPEDTQYF
TGTGCCAGCACCCCAGCGGGAGGGCCCGAAGATACGCAGTATTTT
>-|-|TRBJ2-6|TRBV7-8
CASSPRAPGANVLTF
TGTGCCAGCAGCCCCCGTGCTCCTGGGGCCAACGTCCTGACTTTC
>TRBD1|-|TRBJ2-7|TRBV5-6
CASSLGAGQGAYEQYF
TGTGCCAGCAGCTTGGGGGCGGGACAGGGTGCCTACGAGCAGTACTTC
>-|-|TRBJ1-5|TRBV4-1
CASSRGSNQPQHF
TGCGCCAGCAGTCGGGGTAGCAATCAGCCCCAGCATTTT
>-|-|TRBJ1-1|TRBV2
CASSKKGFMNTEAFF
TGTGCCAGCAGTAAGAAAGGCTTCATGAACACTGAAGCTTTCTTT
>-|-|TRBJ1-4|TRBV2
CASSEWGGTEKLFF
TGTGCCAGCAGTGAATGGGGGGGGACGGAAAAACTGTTTTTT
>-|-|TRBJ2-2|TRBV27
CASSLGGGGELFF
TGTGCCAGCAGTTTAGGGGGCGGCGGGGAGCTGTTTTTT
>-|few|TRBJ2-7|TRBV7-2
CASSDPGPGGYEQYF
TGTGCCAGCAGCGATCCGGGCCCTGGAGGCTACGAGCAGTACTTC
>-|-|TRBJ1-1|TRBV25-1
CASRHSGGRTEAFF
TGTGCCAGCAGACACTCTGGGGGTAGGACTGAAGCTTTCTTT
>-|-|TRBJ2-7|TRBV7-2
CASSLTLQVPYEQYF
TGTGCCAGCAGCTTAACGTTACAGGTCCCTTACGAGCAGTACTTC